The sequence of this T cell receptor beta chain was determined in a study of Ad26.COV2.S vaccination and SARS-CoV-2 variants. Clones were read by immunoSEQ multiplex PCR, and TCRdb kept only the in-frame ones, dropping some. The profile shows approximately 400,000 clones, 70% to 90% of them singletons. Treatment specified: about 20 received Ad26.COV2.S at low or high dose, single or two shots; a few received placebo; per-sample allocation not given. All samples were drawn on day 63, counting from the first vaccine or placebo injection. The germline V gene encodes CDR1 LNHDA and CDR2 SQIVND (reference sequence). Between the trimmed V and J ends, which lost 3 bases and 0 bases, there was a span of 12 bases. CDR3 size: 15 residues.

The specimen comprised peripheral blood, sampled in a trial of Ad26.COV2.S vaccine versus placebo. The TCR was taken from a person between 18 and 59 years old who received the Ad26.COV2.S COVID-19 vaccine or a placebo. This rearrangement joins TRBV19 to TRBJ2-7, with D perhaps assigned TRBD1 or TRBD2 (6 bases each). The CDR3 protein is CASSMPSGASYEQYF. The CDR3 coding sequence is TGTGCCAGTAGTATGCCGTCGGGGGCCTCCTACGAGCAGTACTTC.